This TCR beta chain was captured in a study of response to subunit inactivated influenza vaccine. TCRdb analysed the RT-PCR reads with MiXCR anew, one entry per CDR3 protein. The table shows almost 600,000 distinct CDR3 sequences, with approximately 14% occurring only once. This clonotype has only one observation. The antigen is unknown. Broader study findings: The authors offered the suggestion that each seasonal influenza vaccination recruits few new T cells.

Sequencing was performed on PBMCs from blood, taken 12 days after vaccination. The receptor was derived from a man aged 45 to 65 who received an inactivated influenza vaccine.

Here the CDR3 reads CASSRVIGTGELFF. The CDR3 nucleotides are TGTGCCAGCAGCCGGGTGATAGGGACCGGGGAGCTGTTTTTT. This chain uses TRBV3-1 with TRBJ2-2; D is unclear. Germline values: CDR1 LGHDT, CDR2 YNNKEL (reference sequence). The CDR3 covers 14 residues. V was clipped by 4 bases and J by 5 bases, with 11 bases between them.